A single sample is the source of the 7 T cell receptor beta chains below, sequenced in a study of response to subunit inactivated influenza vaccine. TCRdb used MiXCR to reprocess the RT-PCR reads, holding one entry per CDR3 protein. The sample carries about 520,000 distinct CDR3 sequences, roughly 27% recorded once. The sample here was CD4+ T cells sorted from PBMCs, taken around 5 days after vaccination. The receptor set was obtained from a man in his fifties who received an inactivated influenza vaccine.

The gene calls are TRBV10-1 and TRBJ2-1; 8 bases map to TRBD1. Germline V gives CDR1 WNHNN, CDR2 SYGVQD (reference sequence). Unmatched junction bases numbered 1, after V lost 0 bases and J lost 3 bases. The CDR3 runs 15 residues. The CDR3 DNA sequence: TGCGCCAGCAGTGAGTCCGGACAGGGCTACAATGAGCAGTTCTTC. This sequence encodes CASSESGQGYNEQFF.

CDR3 protein: CASSSRGVTNTGELFF. In DNA, the CDR3 is TGTGCCAGCAGCTCCCGGGGGGTAACGAACACCGGGGAGCTGTTTTTT. The chain recombines TRBV7-8 with TRBJ2-2; 7 nucleotides line up with TRBD2. Per germline, CDR1 SGHVS and CDR2 FQNEAQ. The CDR3 sequence is 16 residues long. Trimming took 4 bases from V and 0 from J; bases not matched to a gene: 5.

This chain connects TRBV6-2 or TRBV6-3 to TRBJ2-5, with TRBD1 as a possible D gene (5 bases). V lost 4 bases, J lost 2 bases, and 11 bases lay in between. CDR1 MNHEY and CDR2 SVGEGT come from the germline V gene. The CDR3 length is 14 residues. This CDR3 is CASSFRQKQETQYF. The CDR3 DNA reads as TGTGCCAGCAGTTTCCGACAGAAGCAAGAGACCCAGTACTTC.

The CDR3 DNA is TGTGCCAGCAGCCCACAGGGAGGCGAGCAGTACTTC. It codes for CASSPQGGEQYF. The rearrangement uses TRBV7-9 and TRBJ2-7; the D call may be TRBD1 or TRBD2 (6 bases each). In germline, CDR1 is SEHNR, CDR2 FQNEAQ (reference sequence). This CDR3 has 12 amino acids. The germline V and J ends were trimmed by 5 bases and 6 bases, with 11 bases remaining between them.

The CDR3: CASTDGGTFFTDTQYF. The CDR3 DNA is TGTGCCAGCACCGATGGGGGGACCTTCTTCACAGATACGCAGTATTTT. The V call is TRBV2, the J call TRBJ2-3, with a weak D call TRBD2 (6 bases). Trimming removed 7 bases from V and 2 bases from J, with 19 bases in between. The CDR3 is 16 amino acids. Germline lookup yields CDR1 SNHLY and CDR2 FYNNEI.

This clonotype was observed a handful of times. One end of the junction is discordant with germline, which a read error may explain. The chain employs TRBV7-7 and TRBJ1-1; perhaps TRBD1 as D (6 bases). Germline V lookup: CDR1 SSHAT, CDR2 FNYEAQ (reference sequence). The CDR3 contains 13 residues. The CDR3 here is CASSFTRGTEAFF. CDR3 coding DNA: TGTGCTAGCAGCTTTACCAGGGGCACTGAAGCTTTCTTT. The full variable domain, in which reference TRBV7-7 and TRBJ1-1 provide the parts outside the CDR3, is GAGVSQSPRYKVTKRGQDVTLRCDPISSHATLYWYQQALGQGPEFLTYFNYEAQPDKSGLPSDRFSAERPEGSISTLTIQRTEQRDSAMYRCASSFTRGTEAFFGQGTRLTVV.

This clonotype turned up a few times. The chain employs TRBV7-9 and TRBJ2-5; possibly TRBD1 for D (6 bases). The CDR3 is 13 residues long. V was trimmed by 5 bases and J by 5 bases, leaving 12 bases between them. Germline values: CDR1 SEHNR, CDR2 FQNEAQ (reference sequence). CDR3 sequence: CASSADRWETQYF. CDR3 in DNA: TGTGCCAGCAGCGCCGACAGGTGGGAGACCCAGTACTTC.